The present entry profiles one TCR beta chain with its context. This CDR3 has 15 amino acids. J lost 4 bases, V lost 7 bases, and 7 bases had no gene match. Per the germline V gene, CDR1 is MNHNY and CDR2 is SVGAGI (reference sequence). This record comes from a study of blood T cell repertoires in COVID-19. Whole-study context: Acute-phase and convalescent COVID-19 samples originated in the United States, Italy and Spain. T cells, B-cell-depleted T cells, or PBMCs supplied cDNA or gDNA.

In the source study's methods: Estimated nucleated cell counts came from reference gene primer amplification. TCRdb's table, derived via immunoSEQ multiplex PCR, lists solely in-frame clones and lacks some. That table is the source of V, J and clone size, and D and trimming were worked out from the DNA. The table records some 50,000 clones, around 76% of them present only once. This sequence was found in a human donor in a cohort sampled during active COVID-19. The specimen sequenced was peripheral blood. This sequence joins TRBV6-6 and TRBJ2-7, with TRBD2 matching 13 bases. The CDR3 DNA sequence: TGTGCCAGCAACCCCGGACTAGCGGGAGTGTACGAGCAGTACTTC. Its translation is CASNPGLAGVYEQYF.